These 20 T cell receptor beta chains originate from one sample sequenced in a study of cytomegalovirus exposure and HLA in healthy donors. Data came from immunoSEQ multiplex PCR; TCRdb stores just in-frame clones and leaves some out. The repertoire consists of about 110,000 clones, with around 82% occurring once and the leading ten covering more than 2.5%. Input material: PBMCs. These receptors were collected from a woman aged 18-29 years in good health and CMV-seronegative.

Details on this clone: At the DNA level, this CDR3 is encoded by other sequences in the same sample as well. This chain connects TRBV9 to TRBJ2-3; perhaps TRBD2 as D (5 bases). V was pared by 0 bases and J by 0 bases, with 8 bases between. This CDR3 is 15 amino acids long. CDR1 and CDR2 (germline): SGDLS, YYNGEE. CDR3 DNA: TGTGCCAGCAGCGTAGAGGGAGCTAGCACAGATACGCAGTATTTT. It is translated as CASSVEGASTDTQYF.

This chain uses TRBV15 with TRBJ2-1, with 8 bases identical to TRBD2. V was clipped by 6 bases and J by 8 bases; unmatched bases: 9. CDR3 size: 14 residues. From germline, CDR1 is LNHNV and CDR2 YYDKDF (reference sequence). The CDR3 DNA follows: TGTGCCACCAGTCGACGGGGGGGCGTTGATGAGCAGTTCTTC. It is translated as CATSRRGGVDEQFF.

This CDR3 is CASRGLAGGQETQYF. The CDR3 bases are TGTGCCAGTAGGGGACTAGCGGGAGGGCAAGAGACCCAGTACTTC. The J gene is TRBJ2-5, the V gene TRBV19; 16 bases are a match to TRBD2. There are 15 residues in the CDR3. Losses at the gene ends were 6 bases for V and 2 bases for J; bases not matched to a gene: 0. Germline CDR1 reads LNHDA; CDR2 reads SQIVND (reference sequence).

The chain couples TRBV9 to TRBJ2-2, with TRBD1 matching over 9 bases. Germline trimming cut 1 base from V and 4 bases from J; bases unmatched to any gene: 5. Germline CDR1 and CDR2: SGDLS and YYNGEE. The CDR3 consists of 16 residues. CDR3 sequence reads: CASSVLGQGVTGELFF. CDR3 sequence (DNA): TGTGCCAGCAGCGTACTGGGACAGGGAGTCACCGGGGAGCTGTTTTTT. Full variable domain (remainder filled in from reference TRBV9 and TRBJ2-2): DSGVTQTPKHLITATGQRVTLRCSPRSGDLSVYWYQQSLDQGLQFLIQYYNGEERAKGNILERFSAQQFPDLHSELNLSSLELGDSALYFCASSVLGQGVTGELFFGEGSRLTVL.

CDR3 loop: CASRSGGLSTDTQYF. CDR3 in DNA: TGTGCCAGCAGGTCCGGGGGGCTGAGCACAGATACGCAGTATTTT. The rearrangement joins TRBV6-4 to TRBJ2-3; D possibly corresponds to TRBD2 (7 bases). The V gene's germline CDR1 is MRHNA and CDR2 SNTAGT. V shed 6 bases and J shed 0 bases, with 13 bases lying between them. This CDR3 is 15 amino acids long.

This clone has just one count. The gene calls are TRBV19 and TRBJ2-1; 8 nucleotides align to TRBD1. This CDR3 has 15 residues. Trimming cost V 3 bases and J 10 bases; bases outside gene matches: 11. Germline loops: CDR1 LNHDA, CDR2 SQIVND (reference sequence). DNA for the CDR3: TGTGCCAGTAGTATTTCTTCACAGGGGGTTGAGGAGCAGTTCTTC. It yields the protein CASSISSQGVEEQFF.

This clone has only a few counts. The chain carries TRBV6-4 and TRBJ2-3, with D perhaps matching TRBD2 (5 bases). V was trimmed by 3 bases and J by 0 bases, leaving 10 bases between them. Germline CDR1 is MRHNA and CDR2 is SNTAGT. The CDR3 contains 15 residues. CDR3 in amino acids: CASSERAGSTDTQYF. The CDR3 DNA reads TGTGCCAGCAGTGAAAGGGCGGGTAGCACAGATACGCAGTATTTT.

With regard to this clone: One junction end does not reproduce the germline sequence, and a read error may be involved. J is TRBJ2-7 and V is TRBV20-1; D might be TRBD2 (7 bases). CDR1 is DFQATT and CDR2 is SNEGSKA in the germline V gene (reference sequence). The CDR3 contains 11 residues. The CDR3 bases are TGCAGTGCTAGGGGGGGGCACCGAAACTTCTTC. Its protein product is CSARGGHRNFF.

The chain carries TRBV11-2 and TRBJ1-4; D unclear. Germline CDR1 SGHAT, CDR2 FQNNGV. CDR3 size: 12 residues. Trimming stripped 1 base from V and 8 bases from J, with 5 bases between. CDR3 sequence: CASSLGGEKLFF. In nucleotides, the CDR3 is TGTGCCAGCAGCTTAGGAGGGGAAAAACTGTTTTTT.

CDR3 amino acids: CASSYGLAGALNEQFF. Here the CDR3 DNA reads TGCGCCAGCAGCTACGGACTAGCGGGGGCACTCAATGAGCAGTTCTTC. This chain connects TRBV5-1 to TRBJ2-1; 13 bases match TRBD2. Germline V gene sequence: CDR1 SGHRS, CDR2 YFSETQ. V trimming: 3 bases; J trimming: 6 bases; junction bases outside the gene matches: 6. The CDR3 covers 16 residues.

This chain uses TRBV7-9 with TRBJ2-7, with D unresolved. This CDR3 has 13 residues. The V gene lost 8 bases and the J gene lost 0 bases, with 11 bases spanning the gap. Germline V gene data show CDR1 as SEHNR and CDR2 as FQNEAQ (reference sequence). CDR3: CASRIGVSYEQYF. In DNA, the CDR3 is TGTGCCAGCCGGATCGGAGTCTCCTACGAGCAGTACTTC.

V gene TRBV5-1 combines with J gene TRBJ2-1, with 10 nucleotides matching TRBD1. CDR1 and CDR2 (germline): SGHRS, YFSETQ. CDR3 length: 15 amino acids. J was trimmed by 5 bases and V by 3 bases; bases with no gene match: 5. Here the CDR3 DNA reads TGCGCCAGCAGCTCATACGGACAGGGGGACAATGAGCAGTTCTTC. It codes for CASSSYGQGDNEQFF.

This chain connects TRBV29-1 to TRBJ1-1; D might be TRBD1 (5 bases). The V end lost 7 bases, the J end lost 7 bases, and 19 bases lay between the germline ends. CDR3 length: 13 amino acids. In germline, CDR1 is SQVTM, CDR2 ANQGSEA. The CDR3 spells CSAVGWGGIEAFF. Here the CDR3 DNA reads TGCAGCGCTGTTGGGTGGGGCGGGATTGAAGCTTTCTTT.

V is TRBV6-1 and J is TRBJ1-3, with D tentatively TRBD1 (6 bases). In germline, CDR1 is MNHNS, CDR2 SASEGT. Trimming removed 2 bases at V and 1 base at J, with 12 bases between. This CDR3 contains 16 residues. The CDR3 loop reads CASSEWGQGSGNTIYF. CDR3 DNA sequence: TGTGCCAGCAGTGAATGGGGGCAGGGTTCTGGAAACACCATATATTTT.

This chain connects TRBV5-5 to TRBJ2-3; the D is unclear. CDR1 is SGHKS and CDR2 is YYEKEE in the germline V gene (reference sequence). The germline V and J ends were trimmed by 5 bases and 3 bases, with 10 bases remaining between them. CDR3 length: 13 amino acids. The CDR3 DNA reads as TGTGCCAGCAGTTTGACTCTGACAGATACGCAGTATTTT. Its translation is CASSLTLTDTQYF.

The chain combines TRBV9 with TRBJ1-1; D is uncertain. The CDR3 runs to 14 residues. Germline V gene lookup returns CDR1 SGDLS and CDR2 YYNGEE. Between the trimmed V and J ends, which lost 1 base and 3 bases, there was a span of 10 bases. For the CDR3, the DNA is TGTGCCAGCAGCGTAACCTCACGGGACACTGAAGCTTTCTTT. It specifies CASSVTSRDTEAFF.

This rearrangement joins TRBV9 to TRBJ2-2; D may be TRBD2 (5 bases). CDR1 is SGDLS, CDR2 YYNGEE, per germline. This CDR3 is built from 15 residues. Trimming removed 2 bases at V and 4 bases at J, with 12 bases between. The CDR3 DNA reads TGTGCCAGCAGCGTTTCCAGTGAGGGCACCGGGGAGCTGTTTTTT. Translating gives CASSVSSEGTGELFF.

The chain joins TRBV15 to TRBJ2-7; 7 bases align to TRBD1. Germline V lookup: CDR1 LNHNV, CDR2 YYDKDF (reference sequence). This CDR3 contains 14 residues. The V segment lost 1 base and the J segment 6 bases; nucleotides outside the gene matches: 6. CDR3 bases: TGTGCCACCAGCAGAGCGACAGGGATCGGCGAGCAGTACTTC. Protein product: CATSRATGIGEQYF.

The chain carries TRBV10-3 and TRBJ2-3; no firm D call. The ends were cut back, 0 bases at V and 0 bases at J, with 4 bases in the middle. Germline values: CDR1 ENHRY, CDR2 SYGVKD. This CDR3 has 14 amino acids. The CDR3 DNA reads TGTGCCATCAGTGAGTCCGGGAGCACAGATACGCAGTATTTT. Translating gives CAISESGSTDTQYF.

The chain joins TRBV27 to TRBJ1-1; 9 nucleotides match TRBD1. Germline loops: CDR1 MNHEY, CDR2 SMNVEV (reference sequence). V was clipped by 5 bases and J by 8 bases; unmatched bases: 0. This CDR3 has 11 amino acids. The CDR3 DNA is TGTGCCAGCAGTGGGACAGGGGAAGCTTTCTTT. This encodes CASSGTGEAFF.